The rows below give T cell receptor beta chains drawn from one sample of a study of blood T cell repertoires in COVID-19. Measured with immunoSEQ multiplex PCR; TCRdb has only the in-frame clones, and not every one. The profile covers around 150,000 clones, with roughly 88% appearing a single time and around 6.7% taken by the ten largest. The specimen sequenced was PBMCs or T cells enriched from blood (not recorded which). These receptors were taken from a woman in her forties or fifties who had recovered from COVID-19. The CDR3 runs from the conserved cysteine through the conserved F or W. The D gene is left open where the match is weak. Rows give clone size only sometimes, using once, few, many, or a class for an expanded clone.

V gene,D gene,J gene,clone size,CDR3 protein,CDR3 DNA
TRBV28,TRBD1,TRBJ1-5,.,CASRTGTGGVGNQPQHF,TGTGCCAGCAGAACCGGGACAGGGGGGGTGGGCAATCAGCCCCAGCATTTT
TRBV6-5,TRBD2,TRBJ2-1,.,CASRSSGGYNEQFF,TGTGCCAGCCGTTCTAGCGGGGGGTACAATGAGCAGTTCTTC
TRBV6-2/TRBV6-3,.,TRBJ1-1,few,CASSHVSVHEAFF,TGTGCCAGCAGTCACGTGTCAGTCCACGAAGCTTTCTTT
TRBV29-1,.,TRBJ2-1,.,CSVEGQGGNEQFF,TGCAGCGTTGAAGGGCAGGGAGGCAATGAGCAGTTCTTC
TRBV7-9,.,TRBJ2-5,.,CASSLAHTQETQYF,TGTGCCAGCAGCTTAGCGCATACTCAAGAGACCCAGTACTTC
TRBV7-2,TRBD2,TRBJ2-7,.,CASSLAAGVPYEQYF,TGTGCCAGCAGCTTAGCGGCGGGGGTTCCCTACGAGCAGTACTTC
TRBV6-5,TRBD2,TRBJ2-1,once,CASSWATSRVDEQFF,TGTGCCAGCAGTTGGGCGACTAGCCGGGTGGATGAGCAGTTCTTC
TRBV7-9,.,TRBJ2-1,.,CASTRQYNEQFF,TGTGCCAGTACTCGACAGTACAATGAGCAGTTCTTC
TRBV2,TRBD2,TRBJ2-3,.,CASSDLLNPGLAGRTDTQYF,TGTGCCAGCAGCGACCTTCTTAACCCCGGACTAGCGGGGCGCACAGATACGCAGTATTTT
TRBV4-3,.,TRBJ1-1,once,CASRTLGARNTEAFF,TGCGCCAGCAGGACATTGGGGGCTAGGAACACTGAAGCTTTCTTT
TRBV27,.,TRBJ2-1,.,CASSWGSSALQYNEQFF,TGTGCCAGCAGTTGGGGCTCTAGCGCTCTCCAATACAATGAGCAGTTCTTC
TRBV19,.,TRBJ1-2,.,CASINPGNYGYTF,TGTGCCAGTATTAATCCGGGGAACTATGGCTACACCTTC
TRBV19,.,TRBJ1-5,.,CASSMYISGGGLKPQHF,TGTGCCAGTAGTATGTATATTTCGGGGGGCGGTTTGAAGCCCCAGCATTTT
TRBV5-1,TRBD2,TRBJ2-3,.,CASSWGQRGSTDTQYF,TGCGCCAGCAGCTGGGGCCAGCGGGGAAGTACAGATACGCAGTATTTT
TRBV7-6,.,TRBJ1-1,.,CASSLKEGTEAFF,TGTGCCAGCAGCTTAAAGGAGGGCACTGAAGCTTTCTTT
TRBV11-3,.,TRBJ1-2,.,CASSTGGARVSYGYTF,TGTGCCAGCAGCACGGGGGGCGCAAGAGTGAGCTATGGCTACACCTTC
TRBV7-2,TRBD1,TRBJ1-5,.,CASSLGTGGNQPQHF,TGTGCCAGCAGCTTGGGGACAGGGGGCAATCAGCCCCAGCATTTT
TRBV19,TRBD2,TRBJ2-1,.,CASSIDAGGRNEQFF,TGTGCCAGTAGTATAGATGCGGGGGGGCGCAATGAGCAGTTCTTC
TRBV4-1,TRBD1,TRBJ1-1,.,CASSQGPTGVMNTEAFF,TGCGCCAGCAGCCAAGGGCCGACAGGGGTAATGAACACTGAAGCTTTCTTT
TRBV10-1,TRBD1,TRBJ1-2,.,CASRAGTGSINGYTF,TGCGCCAGCAGGGCCGGGACAGGGAGTATCAACGGCTACACCTTC
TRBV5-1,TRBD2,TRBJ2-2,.,CASSLGLAGVGELFF,TGCGCCAGCAGCTTGGGACTAGCGGGGGTCGGGGAGCTGTTTTTT
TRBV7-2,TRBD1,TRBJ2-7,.,CASSSTGGSSYEQYF,TGTGCCAGCAGCTCCACAGGGGGTAGCTCCTACGAGCAGTACTTC
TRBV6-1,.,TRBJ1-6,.,CASSEPGNSPLHF,TGTGCCAGCAGTGAACCGGGGAATTCACCCCTCCACTTT
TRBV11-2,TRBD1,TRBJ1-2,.,CASSPGRTGENGYTF,TGTGCCAGCAGCCCGGGCCGGACAGGGGAAAATGGCTACACCTTC
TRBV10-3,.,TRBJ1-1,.,CAIRALTGSTEAFF,TGTGCCATCAGGGCCCTTACAGGGAGTACTGAAGCTTTCTTT
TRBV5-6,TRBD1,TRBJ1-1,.,CASSLTHGTGEGGGTEAFF,TGTGCCAGCAGCTTAACCCATGGGACAGGGGAAGGGGGCGGCACTGAAGCTTTCTTT
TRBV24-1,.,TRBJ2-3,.,CATSDSDTQYF,TGTGCCACCAGTGACTCGGATACGCAGTATTTT
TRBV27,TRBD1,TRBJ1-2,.,CASSSTGTEYGYTF,TGTGCCAGCAGCTCAACCGGGACAGAGTATGGCTACACCTTC
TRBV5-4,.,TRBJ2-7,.,CASSPGDNHYEQYF,TGTGCCAGCAGCCCAGGCGACAATCACTACGAGCAGTACTTC
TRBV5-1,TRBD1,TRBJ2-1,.,CASSTGQSSEQFF,TGCGCCAGCAGCACGGGACAGTCCAGTGAGCAGTTCTTC
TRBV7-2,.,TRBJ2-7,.,CASSLAGYYEQYF,TGTGCCAGCAGCTTAGCGGGCTACTACGAGCAGTACTTC
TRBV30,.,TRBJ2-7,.,CAWRRTGVYEQYF,TGTGCCTGGAGACGGACGGGAGTATACGAGCAGTACTTC
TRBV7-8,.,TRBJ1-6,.,CASSQLNFHRPGEAYNSPLHF,TGTGCCAGCAGCCAACTTAATTTCCATCGCCCCGGGGAGGCCTATAATTCACCCCTCCACTTT
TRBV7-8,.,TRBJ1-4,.,CASSPMGSNGGEKLFF,TGTGCCAGCAGCCCTATGGGCTCGAACGGGGGAGAAAAACTGTTTTTT
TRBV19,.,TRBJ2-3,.,CASSPRTGWRDTQYF,TGTGCCAGTAGTCCGCGGACGGGATGGAGGGATACGCAGTATTTT
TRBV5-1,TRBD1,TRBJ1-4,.,CASSTPGDRAREKLFF,TGCGCCAGCAGCACCCCCGGGGACAGGGCGAGGGAAAAACTGTTTTTT
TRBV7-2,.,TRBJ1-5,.,CASSLVAGGNQPQHF,TGTGCCAGCAGCTTAGTGGCAGGGGGCAATCAGCCCCAGCATTTT
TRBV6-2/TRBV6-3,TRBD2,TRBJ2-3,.,CASSYEGGIRNTQYF,TGTGCCAGCAGTTACGAGGGAGGGATCCGTAATACGCAGTATTTT
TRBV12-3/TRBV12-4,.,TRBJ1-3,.,CASTPGGGNTIYF,TGTGCCAGCACCCCTGGGGGCGGAAACACCATATATTTT
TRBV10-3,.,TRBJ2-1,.,CATRGGLPYNEQFF,TGTGCCACTAGGGGGGGACTGCCCTACAATGAGCAGTTCTTC
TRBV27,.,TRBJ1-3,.,CASSLRGGNTIYF,TGTGCCAGCAGTTTAAGGGGAGGAAACACCATATATTTT
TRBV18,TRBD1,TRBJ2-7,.,CASSPGRQGASYEQYF,TGTGCCAGCTCACCAGGTAGGCAGGGGGCTTCCTACGAGCAGTACTTC
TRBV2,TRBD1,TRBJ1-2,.,CASSVGTGDGYTF,TGTGCCAGCAGTGTCGGGACAGGGGATGGCTACACCTTC
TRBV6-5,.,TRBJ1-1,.,CASSPRRRSNTEAFF,TGTGCCAGCAGCCCCAGACGGAGATCGAACACTGAAGCTTTCTTT
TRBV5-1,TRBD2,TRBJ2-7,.,CASSLEAGGIEQYF,TGCGCCAGCAGCTTGGAAGCGGGGGGCATCGAGCAGTATTTC
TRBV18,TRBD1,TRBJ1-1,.,CASSPGTAEAFF,TGTGCCAGCTCTCCCGGGACAGCTGAAGCTTTCTTT
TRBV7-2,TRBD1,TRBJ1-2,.,CASSLALPGTAILNYGYTF,TGTGCCAGCAGCTTAGCGCTTCCCGGGACAGCTATCCTGAACTATGGCTACACCTTC
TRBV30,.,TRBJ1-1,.,CAWSGPGQRSAFF,TGTGCCTGGAGTGGACCGGGACAACGATCGGCTTTCTTT